This TCR beta chain was recovered during a study of T cells in localized non-small cell lung cancer. Comments on this clone: Antigen unknown.

Trimming stripped 4 bases from V and 1 base from J, with 15 bases between. The CDR3 is 16 amino acids. Germline CDR1 is MNHNY and CDR2 is SVGAGI (reference sequence). The table came from immunoSEQ multiplex PCR; TCRdb's copy has only in-frame clones and leaves some out. The repertoire includes about 27,000 clones, about nine tenths of them detected once, and approximately 1.1% sits in the top ten. Whole-study results and caveats: Longer overall survival was associated with a higher density of T cells in the blood. A single tumor region was sequenced, leaving heterogeneity possible. Uninvolved adjacent lung had higher T cell clonality than tumor and all other tissues. The appearance of a median approximately 61 of the top 100 tumor clones was seen in adjacent lung.

This specimen consisted of peripheral blood, obtained before any cancer treatment. The genes are TRBV6-6 and TRBJ2-3, with D possibly TRBD2 on 5 matching bases. The sequence came from a woman aged 40-75 years with stage I lung adenocarcinoma. The CDR3 nucleotides read TGTGCCAGCAGTTCTAGGACTGCCACAGGCACAGATACGCAGTATTTT. Translating it yields CASSSRTATGTDTQYF.